This T cell receptor (beta chain) was obtained from a study of cytomegalovirus exposure and HLA in healthy donors (dated by TCRdb to about 2017). Study-wide context: An earlier analysis of about 530 of the donors reported about 280 Gb of sequence data and around 120 million unique TCR beta sequences obtained from about 170 million T cells. Class I and class II HLA loci were covered by the typing at four-digit resolution. A later analysis re-analyzed previously published TCR beta repertoires from about 600 donors and added high-resolution HLA genotyping to study TCR occurrence patterns. Around 330 gigabases of sequencing data and around 85 million unique TCR sequences made up an early release that covered 640 HLA-typed donors. The study aimed to test whether signatures of past pathogen exposure could be identified by cataloging public T cell receptors. Of the roughly 390 genotyped donors, over 70% fell in the genetic ancestry cluster associated with self-reported Caucasian donors. To decide whether each TCR beta V gene segment behaved as functional or pseudogenic, an earlier analysis of some 600 of the donors relied on high-throughput TCR beta sequencing. The number of donors typed differed by locus, with roughly 629-640 for A, B, C, DRB1 and DQB1, roughly 520 for DQA1, approximately 570 for DPA1, and some 440 for DPB1. Alongside the repertoire data, information on donor age, sex, ethnicity and CMV serostatus was compiled. Every repertoire in the discovery cohort had been generated on one and the same sequencing platform. To predict cytomegalovirus infection status, the study combined high-throughput TCR immunosequencing, statistical association of individual TCRs with disease status, and machine learning. In a later genetic analysis, genome-wide SNP genotypes for about three fifths of the 666 donors were used, and that subset was treated as a discovery cohort. On average, approximately 250,000 unique TCR beta nucleotide sequences were sequenced per donor among a few hundred genotyped donors of the cohort, with roughly 19% of those sequences being non-productive. Because of strong linkage in the cohort, roughly 5 DR-DQ haplotypes were treated as single units for association and clustering. Along with the roughly 700-subject first cohort, a separate validation cohort of over a hundred different subjects was used. The T cell repertoires of 666 subjects were profiled by immunosequencing and related to cytomegalovirus serostatus. Rather than drawing on any new phenotypic data, the later analysis identified candidate immune exposures from TCR beta sequences and the way those sequences occurred across donors.

The library was obtained by the immunoSEQ multiplex PCR assay. For the multiplex PCR, a mixture combining 60 forward primers for TCR Vbeta segments and 13 reverse primers for TCR Jbeta segments was used. The CDR3 region of rearranged TCR beta genes was amplified from genomic DNA with a multiplex PCR assay. The amplified TCR beta libraries were sequenced on the Illumina HiSeq System as 87-base-pair reads. Processing in the source paper ran as follows. A later analysis counted 65 million to 90 million unique TCR beta chains across the 670 or so repertoires, and about 10 million of these chains were shared by at least two donors. Raw reads were error-corrected and collapsed into unique sequences with a nearest-neighbor algorithm that merged closely related sequences to remove PCR and sequencing errors. To assign V, D and J gene segments, CDR3 sequences were aligned to IMGT reference sequences. Each retained sequence needed at least a six-nucleotide match to both a V gene segment and a J gene segment. A rearrangement was called productive if the CDR3 had no stop codons and remained in frame with V and J, and every other rearrangement was called non-productive. CDR3 was defined according to IMGT convention as the region running from the second conserved V-encoded cysteine to the conserved J-encoded phenylalanine. The earlier analysis of some 580 of the donors excluded any sequence lacking an unambiguous match to a single V gene segment. In an earlier analysis of some 590 of the donors, V segments were called functional above 56.7% productive rearrangements and were called segregating when the between-donor standard deviation exceeded 5%. To diagnose cytomegalovirus status from the catalog of TCR beta chain sequences, a statistical classification framework was built. A later analysis assigned V and J genes by comparing TCR nucleotide sequences with IMGT/GENE-DB human TR gene sequences. Using the TCRdist pipeline, a later analysis assigned CDR3 sequences along with most-parsimonious VDJ recombination scenarios. In a later analysis, each TCR beta chain was defined by its CDR3 amino acid sequence together with its V-gene family, and reads lacking a unique V-gene family were excluded. As a way to deal with suspected cross-contamination and a sequencing artifact, a later analysis dropped hundreds of nucleotide sequences that were highly shared and had low generation probability. In a later analysis, a clonal expansion index was calculated for each public chain from normalized within-repertoire ranks of inferred template counts. A later analysis computed generation probabilities with a VDJ recombination model fitted to out-of-frame rearrangements, and checked the results against IGoR. In a later analysis, hypergeometric tests were used to score TCR-TCR, TCR-HLA and TCR-CMV co-occurrence, with a repertoire-size bias correction applied to TCR pairs. In a later analysis, false discovery rates were estimated by permuting HLA or CMV assignments 20 times. A later analysis grouped co-occurring TCRs with DBSCAN, adding TCRdist sequence similarity when clustering within HLA-allele-positive subsets. Co-occurrence clustering excluded repertoires with fewer than 30,000 or more than 120,000 public chains, plus five with anomalous nucleotide sharing. TCRdb holds this immuneACCESS table with in-frame rearrangements only. Some clones are missing; in checked studies, unresolved V genes explain under half, and the rest has no known cause. The V and J calls and the clone size are those of that table, but D and trimming were determined from the DNA. Counted in this sample were 200,000 or so clones; 75% to 80% of them appeared once. The ten largest clones add up to roughly 2.1% of the sample.

The cohort consisted of 666 healthy bone marrow donors. At the time of sampling, every cohort member was nominally healthy, though immune exposures that went unrecorded were likely present. The donor was CMV seropositive and was included in the group of 250 to 300 seropositive cohort members. A peripheral blood sample was provided by each donor, and peripheral blood mononuclear cells were used for TCR beta sequencing. Genomic DNA was extracted from the blood cell samples with the Qiagen DNeasy Blood Extraction Kit. Paper-wide results and their limitations: An earlier analysis of around 500 of the donors showed that most TCR beta V segments appeared in productive rearrangements either about 90% or about 30% of the time, which broadly matched IMGT annotations. Because counts were too low, approximately 18 rarely observed V segments, including chromosome 9 orphons, were excluded from the earlier analysis of 587 of the donors. An association between a missense DCLRE1C variant and V-gene and J-gene trimming of TCR beta chains was found in a later genetic analysis and replicated in an independent cohort. In a later analysis, most CMV-associated TCR beta chains were found to appear HLA-restricted, with HLA associations seemingly driven largely by CMV exposure. Correlated functional status among segregating V segments might reflect linkage disequilibrium, but an unknown experimental factor could not be ruled out. The only immune exposure information available for the cohort was CMV serostatus. A group of highly shared sequence variants was considered likely to be a technical artifact of the sequencing pipeline. Compared with the roughly 670-donor mean, donors in an Asian-associated ancestry cluster had fewer N-insertions in productive TCRs, according to a later genetic analysis. In both the original and validation cohorts, the classifier was reported to diagnose cytomegalovirus status with high specificity and sensitivity. Because HLA typing was missing for some donors at each locus, association tests included only the typed subset. Presence/absence analyses assumed roughly uniform sequencing depth across donors, an assumption that may not hold. In a later analysis, the rate of TCR association differed among HLA loci, with DRB1 alleles having the most associated TCRs and HLA-C alleles having the fewest. A total of 164 TCR beta chains were listed by the study as associated with cytomegalovirus. In vitro tests confirmed that a few of the cytomegalovirus-associated TCR beta chains recognize cytomegalovirus antigens. At a false discovery rate of 0.05, a later analysis linked under 20,000 TCR beta sequences to specific HLA alleles. The cohort was sequenced for TCR beta chains only, and without alpha or paired-chain data the features that could be detected were limited. A later analysis found that HLA-associated TCR beta chains were more clonally expanded and had lower generation probabilities than equally common non-associated chains. When HLA alleles, especially DR and DQ, strongly co-occurred, attributing TCR associations to individual alleles was difficult. A further reported finding was that TCR beta sequences accurately predicted the HLA-A and HLA-B alleles for most subjects in the first cohort. According to the authors, the approach could potentially be generalized to other disease states and immunological phenotypes. Most TCR sequences were observed very rarely across donors, whereas some public TCRs were present in many individuals. A later analysis reported that several top co-occurrence clusters appeared linked to parvovirus B19, influenza, CMV and Epstein-Barr virus.

This clone was counted once. Its antigen remains unidentified. Qualities for individual bases were not recorded, and no much larger clone is one base off. The TCR was taken from a woman aged 25 to 39 in good health and CMV-seropositive. The sequenced sample consisted of PBMCs.

The CDR3 reads CAWSVTGNNEQYF. The nucleotide sequence is given as TGTGCCTGGAGTGTAACAGGGAACAACGAGCAGTACTTC. This chain joins TRBV30 to TRBJ2-7; the D segment could be TRBD1, given 6 matching bases. Its CDR3 holds 13 amino acids, cysteine through phenylalanine. Only the CDR3 DNA stays, 39 bases, in frame from base 1. The germline V gene (reference sequence) sets CDR1 to GTSNPN and CDR2 to SVGIG. At the junction V is shortened by 0 bases and J by 5 bases, with 11 bases in between.